These 11 T cell receptor beta chains share one sample of origin, sequenced in a study of T cell responses to AZD1222 COVID-19 vaccine. Assay: immunoSEQ multiplex PCR; the TCRdb copy retains only in-frame clones and omits some. In the table there are roughly 180,000 clones, about nine tenths of which are singletons. The material sequenced was peripheral blood, taken on day 0 of AZD1222 vaccination. These TCRs come from an adult in good health.

The chain is built from TRBV30 and TRBJ2-1; the D gene could be TRBD1 or TRBD2 (5 bases each). With 3 bases removed from V and 3 bases from J, the gap between germline ends came to 18 bases. The V gene's germline CDR1 is GTSNPN and CDR2 SVGIG (reference sequence). The CDR3 has 16 residues. DNA for the CDR3: TGTGCCTGGAGGGACCCGGGACCCAAGAACTACAATGAGCAGTTCTTC. Translating it yields CAWRDPGPKNYNEQFF.

In DNA, the CDR3 is TGCAGCGGCTCCAGCGGAGCCTACGAGCAGTACTTC. It encodes CSGSSGAYEQYF. The chain couples TRBV29-1 to TRBJ2-7; weak D call: TRBD2 (5 bases). CDR1 and CDR2 (germline): SQVTM, ANQGSEA. This CDR3 contains 12 residues. Trimming left V 7 bases short and J 2 bases short, with 12 bases between.

The V call is TRBV7-9, the J call TRBJ1-1, with a tentative D call TRBD1 (6 bases). Germline V CDR1 and CDR2: SEHNR, FQNEAQ (reference sequence). The CDR3 consists of 16 residues. The germline V and J ends were trimmed by 5 bases and 0 bases, with 16 bases remaining between them. Here the CDR3 reads CASSPPTQGVNTEAFF. CDR3 sequence (DNA): TGTGCCAGCAGCCCACCCACACAGGGAGTGAACACTGAAGCTTTCTTT.

The J gene is TRBJ2-3, the V gene TRBV29-1, with a weak D call TRBD2 (6 bases). The CDR3 spans 13 residues. Germline CDR1 and CDR2: SQVTM and ANQGSEA. V lost 2 bases and J 3 bases, leaving 9 bases between the germline ends. CDR3 DNA: TGCAGCGTTGAACGGCTAGCGACAGATACGCAGTATTTT. Amino acid sequence: CSVERLATDTQYF.

V and J are TRBV9 and TRBJ1-3; a possible D gene is TRBD1 (5 bases). The V and J ends lost 7 bases and 3 bases respectively, with 14 bases between them. The CDR3 totals 14 residues. Germline V lookup: CDR1 SGDLS, CDR2 YYNGEE. CDR3 sequence reads: CASRAGVDGNTIYF. CDR3 DNA: TGTGCCAGCCGGGCGGGGGTTGATGGAAACACCATATATTTT.

This chain uses TRBV9 with TRBJ1-6; no definite D call. Deletions cut 4 bases from V and 0 bases from J, with 11 bases between. The CDR3 consists of 16 residues. Per germline, CDR1 SGDLS and CDR2 YYNGEE. The CDR3 coding sequence is TGTGCCAGCAGCCCCTCCACAACCTCCTATAATTCACCCCTCCACTTT. Its translation: CASSPSTTSYNSPLHF.

The chain links TRBV30 to TRBJ1-4, with 9 bases identical to TRBD1. V dropped 6 bases and J dropped 3; count of bases not matched to a gene: 8. Germline lookup yields CDR1 GTSNPN and CDR2 SVGIG (reference sequence). The CDR3 has 15 amino acids. CDR3 loop: CACHRGPAANEKLFF. The CDR3 DNA follows: TGTGCCTGCCACAGGGGGCCTGCGGCTAATGAAAAACTGTTTTTT.

This chain uses TRBV5-1 with TRBJ2-7; 15 positions agree with TRBD2. CDR1 and CDR2 from the germline V gene are SGHRS and YFSETQ. The V gene end was trimmed by 2 bases and the J gene end by 0 bases; junction bases not matched to a gene: 12. CDR3 size: 20 residues. This CDR3 is CASSFIPGTSGRRSSYEQYF. The DNA for the CDR3 is TGCGCCAGCAGCTTCATACCCGGGACTAGCGGGAGGCGAAGCTCCTACGAGCAGTACTTC.

This chain links TRBV5-4 with TRBJ2-3; D might be TRBD2 (6 bases). The CDR3 is 12 residues long. The V gene lost 4 bases and the J gene lost 8 bases, with 11 bases spanning the gap. Germline V lookup: CDR1 SGHNT, CDR2 YYREEE (reference sequence). Here the CDR3 DNA reads TGTGCCAGCAGCCCGGAGGGAGCTACGCAGTATTTT. Amino acid sequence: CASSPEGATQYF.

This clone was detected only once. CDR3 nucleotides: TGTGCCAGCAGCGTTACACCGTGGACTCTCTACACCTTC. It encodes CASSVTPWTLYTF. V usage is TRBV9 and J usage is TRBJ1-2; unclear D gene. Germline CDR1 and CDR2: SGDLS and YYNGEE. The CDR3 covers 13 residues. Trimming cost V 2 bases and J 10 bases, with 15 bases left between them.

The rearrangement uses TRBV28 and TRBJ2-7; TRBD1 matches 7 bases. This CDR3 region has 13 residues. Germline-derived CDR1 and CDR2 are MDHEN and SYDVKM. J gave up 7 bases and V 4 bases, and 7 bases lay outside the gene matches. The CDR3 loop is CASSSSRDREQYF. CDR3 sequence (DNA): TGTGCCAGCAGTTCGTCCCGGGACAGAGAGCAGTACTTC.